This entry lists 21 T cell receptor beta chains sequenced from one sample in a study of cytomegalovirus exposure and HLA in healthy donors. The PCR made use of 60 Vbeta and 13 Jbeta primers. Method: immunoSEQ multiplex PCR; TCRdb's copy keeps in-frame clones and lacks some. The table lists approximately 190,000 clones, approximately 81% of them singletons, with around 4% in the top ten. Sequenced: PBMCs. The source is a man aged 45-65 years in good health and CMV-seronegative.

For the CDR3, the DNA is TGTGCCAGCAGCTTACTAGCGGGGGTCCTCACAGATACGCAGTATTTT. As protein: CASSLLAGVLTDTQYF. The rearrangement uses TRBV11-2 and TRBJ2-3; 10 bases match TRBD2. V lost 2 bases, J lost 2 bases, and 4 bases stayed unmatched. Per the germline V gene, CDR1 is SGHAT and CDR2 is FQNNGV. The CDR3 spans 16 residues.

The V call is TRBV18, the J call TRBJ1-1; D is unclear. The CDR3 consists of 14 residues. V gave up 2 bases and J gave up 4 bases, with 11 bases separating them. CDR1 and CDR2 (germline): KGHSH, LQKENI. The DNA of the CDR3 is TGTGCCAGCTCACCAAGGGTAGAGGGCACTGAAGCTTTCTTT. It codes for CASSPRVEGTEAFF.

This chain links TRBV30 with TRBJ1-3; no clear D. CDR3 length: 15 amino acids. Trimming took 0 bases from V and 4 from J, leaving 13 bases between them. Germline V gives CDR1 GTSNPN, CDR2 SVGIG (reference sequence). CDR3: CAWSVPKGGGNTIYF. In DNA, the CDR3 is TGTGCCTGGAGTGTACCCAAGGGAGGAGGAAACACCATATATTTT.

The chain recombines TRBV6-1 with TRBJ1-2; D unresolved. V lost 10 bases to trimming and J lost 1 base, with 19 bases between them. The length of the CDR3 is 15 residues. Germline loops: CDR1 MNHNS, CDR2 SASEGT. CDR3 sequence: CATRVNPIFNYGYTF. CDR3 bases: TGTGCCACCCGGGTAAACCCGATCTTTAACTATGGCTACACCTTC.

This clone was counted between two and nine times. The chain employs TRBV7-9 and TRBJ2-5; D is undetermined. The V end was cut by 0 bases, the J end by 1 base, with 9 bases between. The germline CDR1 and CDR2 sequences are SEHNR and FQNEAQ (reference sequence). The CDR3 totals 15 residues. CDR3 nucleotides: TGTGCCAGCAGCTTAGCTGTTCAGGTCCAAGAGACCCAGTACTTC. Amino acids: CASSLAVQVQETQYF.

In regard to this clone: One end of the junction is discordant with germline, which a read error may explain. The chain has TRBV5-1 and TRBJ1-4; TRBD1 is a possible D gene (5 bases). This CDR3 comprises 13 residues. CDR1 SGHRS and CDR2 YFSETQ come from the germline V gene. The CDR3 nucleotides read TGTGCCAGCAGCAATGTAGGGGATGAAAAACTGTTTTTT. Its translation: CASSNVGDEKLFF. The full variable domain, its missing parts supplied by reference TRBV5-1 and TRBJ1-4, is KAGVTQTPRYLIKTRGQQVTLSCSPISGHRSVSWYQQTPGQGLQFLFEYFSETQRNKGNFPGRFSGRQFSNSRSEMNVSTLELGDSALYLCASSNVGDEKLFFGSGTQLSVL.

The DNA of the CDR3 is TGTGCCAGCAGGTCTCAGGGTTTCTACAATGAGCAGTTCTTC. It translates to CASRSQGFYNEQFF. V and J are TRBV27 and TRBJ2-1, with a weak D call TRBD1 (5 bases). The germline CDR1 and CDR2 sequences are MNHEY and SMNVEV (reference sequence). Between the trimmed V and J ends, which lost 6 bases and 3 bases, there was a span of 12 bases. The CDR3 loop spans 14 amino acids.

The rearrangement joins TRBV29-1 to TRBJ2-1, with 7 bases lining up with TRBD1. There are 13 residues in the CDR3. Looked up from germline, CDR1 is SQVTM and CDR2 is ANQGSEA. The V segment lost 6 bases and the J segment 10 bases; nucleotides outside the gene matches: 12. The CDR3 DNA reads TGCAGCGTGACCTCCGGGACAGCTGGCGAGCAGTTCTTC. It specifies CSVTSGTAGEQFF.

The chain links TRBV6-5 to TRBJ1-4; TRBD1 is a possible D gene (6 bases). The V end lost 10 bases, the J end lost 0 bases, and 12 bases lay between the germline ends. CDR1 MNHEY and CDR2 SVGAGI come from the germline V gene. The CDR3 is 14 residues long. CDR3 in amino acids: CATQGHATNEKLFF. The CDR3 region has the DNA TGTGCCACACAGGGTCATGCAACTAATGAAAAACTGTTTTTT.

This rearrangement joins TRBV6-6 to TRBJ2-3; D might be TRBD2 (7 bases). The CDR3 spans 16 residues. Germline assignment: CDR1 MNHNY and CDR2 SVGAGI (reference sequence). The germline V and J ends were trimmed by 6 bases and 1 base, with 17 bases remaining between them. The CDR3 nucleotides read TGTGCCAGCAGGACGGGGGCGGGGGACGGCACAGATACGCAGTATTTT. This gives the protein CASRTGAGDGTDTQYF.

Comments on this clone: Different DNA sequences within this sample yield the same CDR3. In DNA form, the CDR3 reads TGTGCCAGCAGCATCTCTGGGGCCAACGTCCTGACTTTC. Amino acids: CASSISGANVLTF. This chain joins TRBV27 and TRBJ2-6; unclear D gene. The CDR3 consists of 13 residues. V was clipped by 6 bases and J by 0 bases, with 3 bases between them. From germline, CDR1 is MNHEY and CDR2 SMNVEV (reference sequence).

This rearrangement joins TRBV7-8 to TRBJ1-3; 7 bases fit TRBD1. The J segment lost 2 bases and the V segment lost 0 bases, leaving 4 bases of the junction unmatched. The CDR3 is 16 residues long. Germline lookup yields CDR1 SGHVS and CDR2 FQNEAQ. In nucleotides, the CDR3 is TGTGCCAGCAGCTTAGCGGGGACAGCTCCTGGAAACACCATATATTTT. Amino acid sequence: CASSLAGTAPGNTIYF.

The rearrangement uses TRBV29-1 and TRBJ1-2, with 8 nucleotides matching TRBD1. This CDR3 is built from 14 residues. From germline, CDR1 is SQVTM and CDR2 ANQGSEA. V shed 6 bases and J 4 bases; nucleotides not matched to a gene: 10. CDR3 sequence reads: CSVADRGAVYGYTF. The CDR3 DNA follows: TGCAGCGTCGCCGACAGGGGTGCTGTCTATGGCTACACCTTC.

The V call is TRBV9, the J call TRBJ1-1, with TRBD1 as a possible D gene (5 bases). V was trimmed by 8 bases and J by 2 bases, leaving 13 bases between them. The CDR3 contains 13 residues. The germline V gene has CDR1 SGDLS and CDR2 YYNGEE. The chain's CDR3 is CASSMTANTEAFF. The CDR3 nucleotides are TGTGCCAGTAGCATGACAGCAAACACTGAAGCTTTCTTT.

The chain employs TRBV6-5 and TRBJ1-5; tentatively, D is TRBD1 (5 bases). V lost 8 bases, J lost 9 bases, and 17 bases lay in between. The CDR3 has 13 residues. The germline gives CDR1 MNHEY, CDR2 SVGAGI. The CDR3 reads CASGPTNQGPQHF. CDR3 nucleotides: TGTGCCAGCGGACCGACAAATCAGGGGCCCCAGCATTTT.

V is TRBV29-1 and J is TRBJ2-6; weak D call: TRBD2 (6 bases). CDR3 length: 16 amino acids. Germline V lookup: CDR1 SQVTM, CDR2 ANQGSEA. V lost 7 bases, J lost 1 base, and 17 bases lay in between. As DNA, the CDR3 is TGCAGCGCCGCCCGGGACTTAGATTCTGGGGCCAACGTCCTGACTTTC. It translates to CSAARDLDSGANVLTF.

This rearrangement joins TRBV13 to TRBJ2-5; D is possibly TRBD1 (6 bases). Germline CDR1 is PRHDT and CDR2 is FYEKMQ (reference sequence). This CDR3 region has 16 residues. V was pared by 5 bases and J by 1 base, with 17 bases between. In DNA form, the CDR3 reads TGTGCCAGCAGCCTGGGGACAAAGTCCTCCCAAGAGACCCAGTACTTC. Its protein product is CASSLGTKSSQETQYF. The variable domain in full, completed from reference TRBV13 and TRBJ2-5, reads AAGVIQSPRHLIKEKRETATLKCYPIPRHDTVYWYQQGPGQDPQFLISFYEKMQSDKGSIPDRFSAQQFSDYHSELNMSSLELGDSALYFCASSLGTKSSQETQYFGPGTRLLVL.

This rearrangement joins TRBV19 to TRBJ1-6; D may be TRBD1 (5 bases). Germline V lookup: CDR1 LNHDA, CDR2 SQIVND (reference sequence). This CDR3 has 15 residues. Trimming pared 5 bases from V and 13 bases from J, leaving 21 bases between. This CDR3 reads CASSDRETYGAPLHF. CDR3 bases: TGTGCCAGTAGTGACAGAGAGACCTATGGAGCGCCCCTCCACTTT.

This clone was counted a single time. The chain uses TRBV6-1 and TRBJ1-2; D call uncertain. CDR3 length equals 14 residues. V was trimmed by 0 bases and J by 3 bases, leaving 8 bases between them. CDR1 MNHNS and CDR2 SASEGT come from the germline V gene. The CDR3 nucleotides read TGTGCCAGCAGTGAAGCCCTTCTTGACTATGGCTACACCTTC. It encodes CASSEALLDYGYTF.

The CDR3 DNA sequence: TGTGCCAGCTGCCAGGGGCAGGGGGTGAACACCGGGGAGCTGTTTTTT. Translation gives CASCQGQGVNTGELFF. The chain uses TRBV7-9 and TRBJ2-2; 7 positions match TRBD1. Germline V gives CDR1 SEHNR, CDR2 FQNEAQ (reference sequence). This CDR3 region has 16 residues. V lost 8 bases to trimming and J lost 1 base; unmatched junction nucleotides: 10.

This clone came up once. The rearrangement links TRBV9 to TRBJ1-2; TRBD1 matches 8 bases. This CDR3 has 14 amino acids. Germline V gives CDR1 SGDLS, CDR2 YYNGEE. V was clipped by 4 bases and J by 4 bases; unmatched bases: 6. CDR3: CASSFGQGGYGYTF. CDR3 nucleotides: TGTGCCAGCAGCTTCGGACAGGGAGGCTATGGCTACACCTTC.